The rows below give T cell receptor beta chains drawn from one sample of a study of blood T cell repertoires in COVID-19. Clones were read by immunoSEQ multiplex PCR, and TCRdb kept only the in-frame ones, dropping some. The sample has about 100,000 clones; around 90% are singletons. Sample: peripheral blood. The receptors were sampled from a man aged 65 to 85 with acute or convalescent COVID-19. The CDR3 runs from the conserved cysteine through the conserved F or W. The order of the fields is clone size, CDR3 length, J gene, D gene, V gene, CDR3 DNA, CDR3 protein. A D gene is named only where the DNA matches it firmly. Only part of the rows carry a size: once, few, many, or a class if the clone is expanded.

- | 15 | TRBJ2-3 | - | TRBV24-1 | TGTGCCACCAGTGGGGGGGAGCGGGTTACAGATACGCAGTATTTT | CATSGGERVTDTQYF
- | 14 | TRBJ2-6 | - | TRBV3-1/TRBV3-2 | TGTGCCAGCAGCCCCCCCCTTGGGGCCAACGTCCTGACTTTC | CASSPPLGANVLTF
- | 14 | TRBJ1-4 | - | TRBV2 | TGTGCCAGCCTTAAGGGTCCGGGGAATGAAAAACTGTTTTTT | CASLKGPGNEKLFF
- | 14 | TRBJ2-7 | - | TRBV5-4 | TGTGCCAGCGGATTAGACAGGAACGACTACGAGCAGTACTTC | CASGLDRNDYEQYF
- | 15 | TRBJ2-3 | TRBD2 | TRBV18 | TGTGCCAGCTCACCATCGACTAGCGGGGGGGATACGCAGTATTTT | CASSPSTSGGDTQYF
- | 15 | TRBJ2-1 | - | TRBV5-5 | TGTGCCAGCAGCTGGAGACACACGGGGTTTGACGAGCAGTTCTTC | CASSWRHTGFDEQFF
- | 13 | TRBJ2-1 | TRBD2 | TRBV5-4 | TGTGCCAGCAGTTTTAGCGGGAGGCGGGAGCAGTTCTTC | CASSFSGRREQFF
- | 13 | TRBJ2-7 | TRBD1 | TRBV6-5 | TGTGCCAGCAGGGGACAGGTCTCCTACGAGCAGTACTTC | CASRGQVSYEQYF
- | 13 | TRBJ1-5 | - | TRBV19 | TGTGCCAGTGGGAGAAATAGCAATCAGCCCCAGCATTTT | CASGRNSNQPQHF
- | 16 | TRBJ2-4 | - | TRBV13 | TGTGCCAGCAGCCCAGGGGCACTTCCAGCCAAAAACATTCAGTACTTC | CASSPGALPAKNIQYF
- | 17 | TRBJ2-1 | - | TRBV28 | TGTGCCAGCCGGGACAGGGAGAATAGCGGGAGGCGCAATGAGCAGTTCTTC | CASRDRENSGRRNEQFF
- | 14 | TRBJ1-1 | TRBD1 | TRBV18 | TGTGCCAGCTCACCACCCGAACAGGGGGCCGAAGCTTTCTTT | CASSPPEQGAEAFF
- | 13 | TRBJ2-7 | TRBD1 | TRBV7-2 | TGTGCCAGCAGCTTCCAGGGGGACTACGAGCAGTACTTC | CASSFQGDYEQYF
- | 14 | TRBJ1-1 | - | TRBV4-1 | TGCGCCAGCAGCCCGGGTCAATGGAACACTGAAGCTTTCTTT | CASSPGQWNTEAFF
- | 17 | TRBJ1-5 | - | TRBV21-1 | TGTGCCAGCAGGCCGGACAGGGGCCCCCCTAGCAATCAGCCCCAGCATTTT | CASRPDRGPPSNQPQHF
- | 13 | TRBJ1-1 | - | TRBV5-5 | TGTGCCAGCAGCTTGGCCGAGGGTACTGAAGCTTTCTTT | CASSLAEGTEAFF
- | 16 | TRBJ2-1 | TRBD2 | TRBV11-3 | TGTGCCAGCAGCCCACCGGGACTAGTCTCCTACAATGAGCAGTTCTTC | CASSPPGLVSYNEQFF
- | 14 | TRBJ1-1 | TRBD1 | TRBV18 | TGTGCCAGCTCCCCGAGGACAGGGGTCACTGAAGCTTTCTTT | CASSPRTGVTEAFF
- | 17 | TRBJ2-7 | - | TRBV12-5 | TGTGCTAGTGGTTTGGCCCTTCTTCGGGGAAACTCCTACGAGCAGTACTTC | CASGLALLRGNSYEQYF
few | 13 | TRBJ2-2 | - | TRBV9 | TGTGCCAGCAGCGTAGCCCCGACCGGGGAGCTGTTTTTT | CASSVAPTGELFF
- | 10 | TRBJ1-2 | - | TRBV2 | TGTGCCAGCAGCTACAGCACCCCGTCCTTC | CASSYSTPSF
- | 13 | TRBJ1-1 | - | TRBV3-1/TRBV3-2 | TGTGCCAGCAGCCAAGAGGGGGCTTTGCAGGCTTTCTTT | CASSQEGALQAFF
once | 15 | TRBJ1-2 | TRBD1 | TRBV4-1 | TGCGCCAGCAGCGAAGGGACAGGGGCTAACTATGGCTACACCTTC | CASSEGTGANYGYTF
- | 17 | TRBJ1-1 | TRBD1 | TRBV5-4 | TGTGCCAGCAGACGTGGACAGGGGGCTTTTAGGAACACTGAAGCTTTCTTT | CASRRGQGAFRNTEAFF
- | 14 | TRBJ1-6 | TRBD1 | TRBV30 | TGTGCCTGGAGTTCCGGGACAGGGGTCTCACCCCTCCACTTT | CAWSSGTGVSPLHF
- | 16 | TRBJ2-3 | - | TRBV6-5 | TGTGCCAGCAGTTACGAGTCTAGCATTAGCACAGATACGCAGTATTTT | CASSYESSISTDTQYF
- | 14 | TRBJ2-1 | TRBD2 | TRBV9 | TGTGCCAGCAGCCCGAGCGGGAGTTACAATGAGCAGTTCTTC | CASSPSGSYNEQFF
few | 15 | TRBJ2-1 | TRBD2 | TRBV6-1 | TGTGCCAGCAGTGACGGGGGGAGAAGCTACAATGAGCAGTTCTTC | CASSDGGRSYNEQFF
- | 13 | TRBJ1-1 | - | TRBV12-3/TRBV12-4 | TGTGCCAGCAGTTTCGACAGCTACACTGAAGCTTTCTTT | CASSFDSYTEAFF
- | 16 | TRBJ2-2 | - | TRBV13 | TGTGCCAGCATCTCTAGTGAGGCAGGGGTAACCGGGGAGCTGTTTTTT | CASISSEAGVTGELFF
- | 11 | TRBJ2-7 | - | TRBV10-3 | TGTGCCATCGGGGGGTCCTACGAGCAGTACTTC | CAIGGSYEQYF
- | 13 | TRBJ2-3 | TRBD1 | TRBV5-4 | TGTGCCAGCAGCCACCGGGGACAGCCCAGAGGGTATTTT | CASSHRGQPRGYF
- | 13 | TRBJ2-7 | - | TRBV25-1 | TGTGCCAGCAGCGGCAGGGTCCTAGTCGAGCAGTACTTC | CASSGRVLVEQYF
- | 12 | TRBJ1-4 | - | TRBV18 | TGTGCCAGCTCAGGGTCGGGGGAAAAACTGTTTTTT | CASSGSGEKLFF
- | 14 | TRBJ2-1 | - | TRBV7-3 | TGTGCCAGCAGCTTATCTGGGGGCTGGGATGAGCAGTTCTTC | CASSLSGGWDEQFF
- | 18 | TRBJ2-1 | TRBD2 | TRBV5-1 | TGCGCCAGCAGTGACGCTAGCGGGGGGTTTAGCTCCTACAATGAGCAGTTCTTC | CASSDASGGFSSYNEQFF
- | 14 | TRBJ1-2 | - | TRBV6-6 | TGTGCCAGCAGTTATGGAGAAGGGGGTACTGGCTACACCTTC | CASSYGEGGTGYTF
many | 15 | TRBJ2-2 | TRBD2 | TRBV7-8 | TGTGCCAGCAGCTTAGGACTAGCGGGAGCCGGGGAGCTGTTTTTT | CASSLGLAGAGELFF
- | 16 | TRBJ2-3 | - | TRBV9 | TGTGCCAGCAGCGTAGGGGGCGGCCGGGGCACAGATACGCAGTATTTT | CASSVGGGRGTDTQYF
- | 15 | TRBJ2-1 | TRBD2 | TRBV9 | TGTGCCAGCAGCGTAGACGGGAGGGCCGGGGGTGAGCAGTTCTTC | CASSVDGRAGGEQFF
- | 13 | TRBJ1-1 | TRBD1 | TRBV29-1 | TGCAGCGGAAAACAGGGGCAGATCACTGAAGCTTTCTTT | CSGKQGQITEAFF
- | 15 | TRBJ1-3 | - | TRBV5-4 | TGTGCCAGCAGCCTTCCAGCGGCAGAAAGAAACACCATATATTTT | CASSLPAAERNTIYF
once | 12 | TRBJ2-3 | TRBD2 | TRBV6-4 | TGTGCCAGCAGTGACGCGGGGGGGGCGCAGTATTTT | CASSDAGGAQYF
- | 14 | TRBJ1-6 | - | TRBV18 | TGTGCCAGCTCACCGGATCAGGGGTTGACACCCCTCCACTTT | CASSPDQGLTPLHF
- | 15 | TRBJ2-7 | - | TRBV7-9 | TGTGCCAGCAGCTTAAGTTGGGCCTCCACCTACGAGCAGTACTTC | CASSLSWASTYEQYF
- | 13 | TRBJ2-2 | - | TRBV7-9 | TGTGCCAGCAGCTTGTCGGCGGTCAGGGAGCTGTTTTTT | CASSLSAVRELFF
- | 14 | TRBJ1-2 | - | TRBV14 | TGTGCCAGCAGCCAATCTGGCAGGGACTATGGCTACACCTTC | CASSQSGRDYGYTF
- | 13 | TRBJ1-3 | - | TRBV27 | TGTGCCAGCAGTCCCCGGACAGGAAACACCATATATTTT | CASSPRTGNTIYF
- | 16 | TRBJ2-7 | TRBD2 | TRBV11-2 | TGTGCCAGCAGCTTAGATCTTACTAGCGGACTCTACGAGCAGTACTTC | CASSLDLTSGLYEQYF
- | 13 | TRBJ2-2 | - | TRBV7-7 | TGTGCCAGCAGCTGGTCTCGGACCGGGGAGCTGTTTTTT | CASSWSRTGELFF
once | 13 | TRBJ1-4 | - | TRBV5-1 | TGCGCCAGCAGCTCCATTCCCAATGAAAAACTGTTTTTT | CASSSIPNEKLFF
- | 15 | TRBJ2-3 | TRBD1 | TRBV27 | TGTGCCAGCAGAATCAACAGGGGGGTAACAGATACGCAGTATTTT | CASRINRGVTDTQYF
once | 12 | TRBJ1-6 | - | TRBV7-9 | TGTGCCAGCAGTCGAACAAGTTCACCCCTCCACTTT | CASSRTSSPLHF
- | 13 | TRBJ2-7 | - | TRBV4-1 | TGCGCCAGCAGCCAGAAGCCCACTAGGGAGCAGTACTTC | CASSQKPTREQYF
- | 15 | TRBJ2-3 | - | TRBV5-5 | TGTGCCAGCACTTTAATGTTAACTAGCACAGATACGCATTATTTT | CASTLMLTSTDTHYF